The 20 T cell receptor beta chains given below trace back to one sample, sequenced in a study of shared clonotypes between healthy human individuals (dated by TCRdb to the early 2020s). The receptor library was made with the immunoSEQ multiplex PCR assay. Not all clones reach the TCRdb copy of this immuneACCESS table, which keeps in-frame sequences only. Checked studies attribute under half of the gap to unresolved V genes and leave the rest unexplained. Across this sample there are approximately 1.9 million clones, with 93% seen only once. The ten largest clones represent under 2% of the sample. CD8 naive samples were obtained by positive selection for CCR7 among CD45RO-negative cells, yielding a CD45RA+CCR7+ population from which TemRA cells were excluded. The sample consisted of naive CD8+ T cells from PBMCs. The cell subset or site label on this specimen signifies: CD45RA+CCR7+. The receptors here all came from a man between 18 and 29 years old in good health. Some clones in this sample may be carry-over from other donors' samples.

The V call is TRBV19, the J call TRBJ2-5; D unclear. This CDR3 contains 16 residues. The V end was cut by 1 base, the J end by 2 bases, with 14 bases between. Per germline, CDR1 LNHDA and CDR2 SQIVND (reference sequence). The CDR3 here is CASSIALASSQETQYF. CDR3 nucleotide sequence: TGTGCCAGTAGTATAGCCTTGGCAAGCTCACAAGAGACCCAGTACTTC.

The chain recombines TRBV28 with TRBJ2-7; perhaps D is TRBD1 or TRBD2 (5 bases each). The V end lost 7 bases, the J end lost 8 bases, and 24 bases lay between the germline ends. The CDR3 consists of 15 residues. Looked up from germline, CDR1 is MDHEN and CDR2 is SYDVKM. In nucleotides, the CDR3 is TGTGCCAGCAACCGTCGGGGACGGAGTGGTATTAAGCAGTACTTC. Translated: CASNRRGRSGIKQYF.

The CDR3 protein is CASSARGDQETQYF. The CDR3 bases are TGTGCCAGCAGTGCCAGGGGAGACCAAGAGACCCAGTACTTC. The V and J genes are TRBV25-1 and TRBJ2-5; D perhaps matches TRBD1 (6 bases). Between the trimmed V and J ends, which lost 4 bases and 0 bases, there was a span of 9 bases. Germline V gene data show CDR1 as MGHDK and CDR2 as SYGVNS. This CDR3 has 14 amino acids.

The chain is built from TRBV7-9 and TRBJ1-2; TRBD1 matches 8 bases. The CDR3 length is 15 residues. With V trimmed by 2 bases and J by 8 bases, 10 bases remained unmatched. CDR1 is SEHNR and CDR2 is FQNEAQ in the germline V gene (reference sequence). Here the CDR3 reads CASSLPTDRVEGYTF. As DNA, the CDR3 is TGTGCCAGCAGCTTACCCACGGACAGGGTAGAGGGCTACACCTTC.

The chain employs TRBV4-1 and TRBJ2-2; D is undetermined. V was pared by 2 bases and J by 6 bases, with 10 bases between. CDR1 MGHRA and CDR2 YSYEKL come from the germline V gene. The CDR3 is made up of 14 amino acids. CDR3: CASSQLSFPGELFF. The CDR3 bases are TGCGCCAGCAGCCAACTGTCATTCCCCGGGGAGCTGTTTTTT.

This chain uses TRBV28 with TRBJ2-5; a weak D match, TRBD2 (6 bases). V was cut by 11 bases and J by 1 base, with 14 bases left in between. This CDR3 spans 13 amino acids. Germline CDR1 reads MDHEN; CDR2 reads SYDVKM. CDR3 nucleotides: TGTGCCGCGGAGGGCCAGGCCCAAGAGACCCAGTACTTC. Its translation: CAAEGQAQETQYF.

The chain links TRBV27 to TRBJ2-7; D is possibly TRBD1 (6 bases). V lost 5 bases and J lost 2, with 19 bases in between. Germline V gives CDR1 MNHEY, CDR2 SMNVEV (reference sequence). CDR3 size: 16 residues. In nucleotides, the CDR3 is TGTGCCAGCAGTCCCCGACTCGGACAGAGCGCCTACGAGCAGTACTTC. Its translation is CASSPRLGQSAYEQYF.

CDR3 loop: CASSVSGTGEDEQYF. DNA for the CDR3: TGTGCCAGCAGCGTTAGCGGGACAGGGGAGGACGAGCAGTACTTC. The gene calls are TRBV11-2 and TRBJ2-7, with 10 positions matching TRBD1. There are 15 residues in the CDR3. Trimming took 5 bases from V and 5 from J; bases not matched to a gene: 9. The V gene's germline CDR1 is SGHAT and CDR2 FQNNGV.

About this clone itself: This sample also contains other DNA sequences that code for the same CDR3. The CDR3 DNA sequence: TGTGCCAGCAGTCTTCTCGACGGGGGGGCCTACGAGCAGTACTTC. As protein: CASSLLDGGAYEQYF. The chain employs TRBV28 and TRBJ2-7, with 8 nucleotides matching TRBD2. Losses at the gene ends were 5 bases for V and 2 bases for J; bases not matched to a gene: 8. CDR3 length: 15 amino acids. From germline, CDR1 is MDHEN and CDR2 SYDVKM.

The V call is TRBV7-9, the J call TRBJ1-2; possible D gene TRBD1, 5 bases. There are 16 residues in the CDR3. Germline V CDR1 and CDR2: SEHNR, FQNEAQ (reference sequence). Trimming removed 5 bases from V and 3 bases from J, with 19 bases in between. The DNA of the CDR3 is TGTGCCAGCAGCCTCTTCAGGGCGGGGACGGACTATGGCTACACCTTC. Its translation: CASSLFRAGTDYGYTF.

The chain is built from TRBV4-2 and TRBJ1-3; no firm D call. The CDR3 runs to 18 residues. V lost 0 bases, J lost 0 bases, and 15 bases lay in between. Per germline, CDR1 LGHNA and CDR2 YNFKEQ. CDR3 sequence: CASSQDRVQRLSGNTIYF. CDR3 coding DNA: TGTGCCAGCAGCCAAGATCGCGTACAGCGCCTCTCTGGAAACACCATATATTTT.

This clone showed up just a few times. This chain joins TRBV29-1 and TRBJ1-1; 7 nucleotides agree with TRBD1. V gave up 4 bases and J gave up 1 base; unmatched junction bases: 6. CDR3 length: 14 residues. The germline CDR1 and CDR2 sequences are SQVTM and ANQGSEA. DNA of the CDR3: TGCAGCGTTGTCCCGGCAGGGGGGAACACTGAAGCTTTCTTT. It codes for CSVVPAGGNTEAFF.

CDR3 in DNA: TGTGCCAGCGCTGAGCAGGGGACCACTAGCGGAGATACGCAGTATTTT. Encoded protein: CASAEQGTTSGDTQYF. The J gene is TRBJ2-3, the V gene TRBV10-3; 8 nucleotides agree with TRBD2. CDR3 length: 16 residues. V gave up 10 bases and J gave up 5 bases; unmatched junction bases: 17. Germline values: CDR1 ENHRY, CDR2 SYGVKD.

The rearrangement joins TRBV18 to TRBJ2-3, with 13 bases that match TRBD2. The CDR3 is made up of 20 amino acids. Unmatched junction bases numbered 15, after V lost 3 bases and J lost 3 bases. Germline CDR1 is KGHSH and CDR2 is LQKENI. Here the CDR3 reads CASSPPGLAGVLMVTDTQYF. CDR3 coding DNA: TGTGCCAGCTCACCTCCCGGACTAGCGGGAGTCCTCATGGTGACAGATACGCAGTATTTT.

J is TRBJ1-2 and V is TRBV7-8; D might be TRBD1 (6 bases). CDR1 and CDR2 (germline): SGHVS, FQNEAQ. Trimming shortened V by 1 base and J by 5 bases, and 20 bases separated the two germline ends. The CDR3 consists of 17 residues. The CDR3 loop reads CASSLGRAGQGMYGYTF. The CDR3 coding sequence is TGTGCCAGCAGCTTAGGGCGGGCCGGGCAGGGGATGTATGGCTACACCTTC.

This chain uses TRBV28 with TRBJ2-1, with D unclear. The CDR3 has 13 residues. With 6 bases removed from V and 2 bases from J, the gap between germline ends came to 8 bases. Germline V CDR1 and CDR2: MDHEN, SYDVKM. In DNA, the CDR3 is TGTGCCAGCAGCCCTCAAACCTACAATGAGCAGTTCTTC. Encoded protein: CASSPQTYNEQFF.

This clone was observed once. This chain links TRBV7-3 with TRBJ2-3; 7 nucleotides agree with TRBD1. The V segment lost 4 bases and the J segment 6 bases; nucleotides outside the gene matches: 13. Per germline, CDR1 SGHTA and CDR2 FQGTGA. This CDR3 has 16 residues. CDR3 nucleotide sequence: TGTGCCAGCAGCTCACGAGAGGGGGCGCGTTCGGATACGCAGTATTTT. Translating gives CASSSREGARSDTQYF.

The chain joins TRBV11-2 to TRBJ2-1; D is uncertain. The CDR3 has 12 residues. CDR1 and CDR2 from the germline V gene are SGHAT and FQNNGV. V gave up 5 bases and J gave up 9 bases, with 11 bases separating them. The CDR3 region is CASSPRSAEQFF. The CDR3 nucleotides read TGTGCCAGCAGCCCCCGGAGCGCTGAGCAGTTCTTC.

The gene calls are TRBV28 and TRBJ2-1; tentatively, D is TRBD1 or TRBD2 (5 bases each). Looked up from germline, CDR1 is MDHEN and CDR2 is SYDVKM. This CDR3 is 13 amino acids long. V shed 4 bases and J shed 8 bases, with 12 bases lying between them. In nucleotides, the CDR3 is TGTGCCAGCAGTTCCCCGGTGGGGGATGAGCAGTTCTTC. It yields the protein CASSSPVGDEQFF. The full variable domain, its missing parts supplied by reference TRBV28 and TRBJ2-1, is DVKVTQSSRYLVKRTGEKVFLECVQDMDHENMFWYRQDPGLGLRLIYFSYDVKMKEKGDIPEGYSVSREKKERFSLILESASTNQTSMYLCASSSPVGDEQFFGPGTRLTVL.

The gene calls are TRBV7-3 and TRBJ2-5; D perhaps matches TRBD1 (5 bases). Looked up from germline, CDR1 is SGHTA and CDR2 is FQGTGA. V lost 8 bases to trimming and J lost 5 bases, with 15 bases between them. CDR3 length: 13 amino acids. DNA of the CDR3: TGTGCCAGCGGTGGGGCCCCTGGGGAGACCCAGTACTTC. This translates into CASGGAPGETQYF.